This T cell receptor (beta chain) derives from a study of cytomegalovirus exposure and HLA in healthy donors. Overall study results and limits: Rare TCR sequences dominated, though some public TCRs recurred in many donors. Evidence from a later analysis indicated that most CMV-associated TCR beta chains looked HLA-restricted.

The PCR was carried out with 60 Vbeta primers and 13 Jbeta primers. Per the original data handling: The count from a later analysis was about 80 million unique TCR beta chains, roughly 11 million of them shared. Measured with immunoSEQ multiplex PCR; TCRdb has only the in-frame clones, and not every one. D and trimming come from the DNA, and the V and J calls and clone size come from that table. The profile shows some 130,000 clones, approximately 82% of them singletons. With respect to this clone: What it binds is not known.

Germline V gene sequence: CDR1 SNHLY, CDR2 FYNNEI. CDR3 length equals 12 residues. Trimming removed 6 bases at V and 6 bases at J, with 11 bases between. This TCR came from a boy aged 2-9 years in good health and CMV-seronegative. The V call is TRBV2, the J call TRBJ2-5, with D perhaps matching TRBD2 (5 bases). The sample taken for sequencing was PBMCs. The CDR3 sequence: CASREESKTQYF. The CDR3 bases are TGTGCCAGCAGGGAGGAGTCGAAGACCCAGTACTTC.